The T cell receptor (beta chain) described here comes from a study of vaccination and CD4 T cells after COVID-19. Trimming removed 5 bases from V and 3 bases from J; junction bases left unmatched: 4. Looked up from germline, CDR1 is SGHTA and CDR2 is FQGNSA. The CDR3 is made up of 14 amino acids. Oncomine TCR Beta short-read sequencing was applied to DNA from cultured CD4+ T cells. TCRdb used MiXCR to reprocess the PCR reads, holding one entry per CDR3 protein. In the table there are 15,000 to 20,000 distinct CDR3 sequences, about a third of which are singletons. This clonotype showed up just a few times. No antigen is known for it. Treatment described: approximately 9-day PBMC culture with coronavirus spike peptide pools or control peptides (ViraFEST assay). T cells were expanded with peptide pools, and expanded clonotypes were identified by TCR sequencing.

Sequencing used cultured CD4+ T cells from blood. This TCR derives from a human donor with COVID-19. The rearrangement uses TRBV7-2 and TRBJ1-1, with 9 bases lining up with TRBD1. The CDR3 nucleotides are TGTGCCAGCAGCACCGGGACAGGGCACACTGAAGCTTTCTTT. Protein product: CASSTGTGHTEAFF.